This T cell receptor (beta chain) was captured in a study of blood T cell repertoires in COVID-19. The junction had 3 bases not matched to a gene; V was cut back by 7 bases and J by 0 bases. CDR1 is SGHVS and CDR2 is FQNEAQ in the germline V gene. This CDR3 contains 14 residues. This clone has only one observation. Sequencing was performed with immunoSEQ multiplex PCR; in TCRdb, only in-frame clones are kept and a portion is missing. The sample records some 180,000 clones, 80% to 85% being singletons. Sequencing used peripheral blood. The chain has TRBV7-8 and TRBJ1-1, with TRBD1 matching 9 bases. The TCR was taken from a man in his 70s with active or convalescent COVID-19. The CDR3 DNA reads as TGTGCCAGCACCCGGGACAGGGTGAACACTGAAGCTTTCTTT. Translation: CASTRDRVNTEAFF. The full variable domain, completed using reference TRBV7-8 and TRBJ1-1, is GAGVSQSPRYKVAKRGQDVALRCDPISGHVSLFWYQQALGQGPEFLTYFQNEAQLDKSGLPSDRFFAERPEGSVSTLKIQRTQQEDSAVYLCASTRDRVNTEAFFGQGTRLTVV.